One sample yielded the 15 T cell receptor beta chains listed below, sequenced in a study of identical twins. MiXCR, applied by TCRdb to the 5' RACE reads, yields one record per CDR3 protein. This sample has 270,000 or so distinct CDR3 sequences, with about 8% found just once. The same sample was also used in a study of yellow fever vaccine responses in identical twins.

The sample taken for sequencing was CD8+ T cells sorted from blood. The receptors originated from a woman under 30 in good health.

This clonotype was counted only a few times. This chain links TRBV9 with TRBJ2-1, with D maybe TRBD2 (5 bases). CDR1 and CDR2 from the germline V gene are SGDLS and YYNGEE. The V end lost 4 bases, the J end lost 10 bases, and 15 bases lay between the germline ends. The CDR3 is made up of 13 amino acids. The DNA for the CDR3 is TGTGCCAGCAGCACTAGAGGGAACGACGAGCAGTTCTTC. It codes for CASSTRGNDEQFF. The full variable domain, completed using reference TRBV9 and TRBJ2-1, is DSGVTQTPKHLITATGQRVTLRCSPRSGDLSVYWYQQSLDQGLQFLIQYYNGEERAKGNILERFSAQQFPDLHSELNLSSLELGDSALYFCASSTRGNDEQFFGPGTRLTVL.

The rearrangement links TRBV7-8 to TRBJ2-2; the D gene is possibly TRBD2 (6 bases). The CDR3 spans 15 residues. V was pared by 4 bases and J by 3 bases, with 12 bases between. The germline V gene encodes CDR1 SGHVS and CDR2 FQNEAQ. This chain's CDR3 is CASSWEAGHTGELFF. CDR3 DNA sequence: TGTGCCAGCAGCTGGGAGGCAGGGCACACCGGGGAGCTGTTTTTT.

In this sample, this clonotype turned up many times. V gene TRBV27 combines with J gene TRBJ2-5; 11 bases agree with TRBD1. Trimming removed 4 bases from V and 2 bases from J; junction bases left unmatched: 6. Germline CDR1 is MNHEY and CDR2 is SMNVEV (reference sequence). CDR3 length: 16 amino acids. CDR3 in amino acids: CASSSPGTGGQETQYF. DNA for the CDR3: TGTGCCAGCAGTTCCCCCGGGACAGGGGGTCAAGAGACCCAGTACTTC.

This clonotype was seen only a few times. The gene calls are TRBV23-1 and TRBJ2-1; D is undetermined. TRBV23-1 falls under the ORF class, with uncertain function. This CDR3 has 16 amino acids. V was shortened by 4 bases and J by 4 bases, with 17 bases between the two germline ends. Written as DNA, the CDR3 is TGCGCCAGCAGTCGGGCTTCGACTGGCCCATACAATGAGCAGTTCTTC. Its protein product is CASSRASTGPYNEQFF.

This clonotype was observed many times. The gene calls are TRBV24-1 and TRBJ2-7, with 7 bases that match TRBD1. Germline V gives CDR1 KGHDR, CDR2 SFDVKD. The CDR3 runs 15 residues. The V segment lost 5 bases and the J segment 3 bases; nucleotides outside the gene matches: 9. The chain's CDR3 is CATSVGQAKVYEQYF. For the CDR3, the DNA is TGTGCCACCAGTGTTGGACAGGCCAAAGTCTACGAGCAGTACTTC.

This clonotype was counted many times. The CDR3 bases are TGCAGCGTTGACAGGGACTTCACAGATACGCAGTATTTT. It is translated as CSVDRDFTDTQYF. The chain recombines TRBV29-1 with TRBJ2-3, with a tentative D call TRBD2 (6 bases). Germline V gene lookup returns CDR1 SQVTM and CDR2 ANQGSEA. V was pared by 3 bases and J by 2 bases, with 9 bases between. The CDR3 covers 13 residues.

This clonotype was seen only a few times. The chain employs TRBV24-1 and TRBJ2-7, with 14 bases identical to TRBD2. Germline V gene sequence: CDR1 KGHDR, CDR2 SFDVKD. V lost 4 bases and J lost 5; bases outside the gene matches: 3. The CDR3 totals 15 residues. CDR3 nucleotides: TGTGCCACCAGTGAGGGACTAGCGGGAGTAGACGAGCAGTACTTC. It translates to CATSEGLAGVDEQYF.

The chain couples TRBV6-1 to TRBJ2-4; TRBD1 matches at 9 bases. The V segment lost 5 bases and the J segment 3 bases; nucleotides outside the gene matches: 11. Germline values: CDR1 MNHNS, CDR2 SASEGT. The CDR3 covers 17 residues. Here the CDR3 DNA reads TGTGCCAGCAGTCCTAGCAGGGACAGGGTTGGCAAAAACATTCAGTACTTC. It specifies CASSPSRDRVGKNIQYF.

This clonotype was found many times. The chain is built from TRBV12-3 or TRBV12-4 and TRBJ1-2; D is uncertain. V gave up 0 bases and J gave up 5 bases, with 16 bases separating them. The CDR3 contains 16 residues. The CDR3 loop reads CASSLASGSAGYGYTF. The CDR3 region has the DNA TGTGCCAGCAGTTTAGCATCTGGGTCGGCGGGATATGGCTACACCTTC.

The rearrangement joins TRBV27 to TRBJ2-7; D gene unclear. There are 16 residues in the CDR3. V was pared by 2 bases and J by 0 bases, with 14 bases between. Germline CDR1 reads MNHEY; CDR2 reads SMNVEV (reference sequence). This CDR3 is CASSLHDWSGSYEQYF. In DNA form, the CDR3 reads TGTGCCAGCAGTTTACACGATTGGTCTGGCTCCTACGAGCAGTACTTC.

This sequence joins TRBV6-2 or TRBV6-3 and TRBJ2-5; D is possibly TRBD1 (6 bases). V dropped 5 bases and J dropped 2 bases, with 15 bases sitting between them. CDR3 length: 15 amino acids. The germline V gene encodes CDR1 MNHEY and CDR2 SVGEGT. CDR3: CASSMSGTPQETQYF. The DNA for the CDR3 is TGTGCCAGCAGTATGTCCGGGACACCTCAAGAGACCCAGTACTTC.

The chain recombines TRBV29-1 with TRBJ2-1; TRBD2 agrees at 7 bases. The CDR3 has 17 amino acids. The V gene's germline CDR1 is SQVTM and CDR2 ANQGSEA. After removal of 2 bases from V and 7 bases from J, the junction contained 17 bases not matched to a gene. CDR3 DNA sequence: TGCAGCGTTGAACTTTGGGGGGGTCCGGGAGAAGAGAATGAGCAGTTCTTC. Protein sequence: CSVELWGGPGEENEQFF.

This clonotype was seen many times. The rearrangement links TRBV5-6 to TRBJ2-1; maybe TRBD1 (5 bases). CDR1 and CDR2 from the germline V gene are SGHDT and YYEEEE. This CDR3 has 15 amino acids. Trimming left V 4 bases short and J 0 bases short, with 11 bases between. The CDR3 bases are TGTGCCAGCAGCCCCCGACAGAGCTCCTACAATGAGCAGTTCTTC. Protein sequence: CASSPRQSSYNEQFF.

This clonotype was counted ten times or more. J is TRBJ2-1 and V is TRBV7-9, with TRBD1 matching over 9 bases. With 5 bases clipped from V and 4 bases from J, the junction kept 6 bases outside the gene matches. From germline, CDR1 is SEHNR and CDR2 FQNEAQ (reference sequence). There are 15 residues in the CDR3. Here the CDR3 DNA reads TGTGCCAGCAGCCCCACCGGGACAGGGTACAATGAGCAGTTCTTC. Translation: CASSPTGTGYNEQFF.

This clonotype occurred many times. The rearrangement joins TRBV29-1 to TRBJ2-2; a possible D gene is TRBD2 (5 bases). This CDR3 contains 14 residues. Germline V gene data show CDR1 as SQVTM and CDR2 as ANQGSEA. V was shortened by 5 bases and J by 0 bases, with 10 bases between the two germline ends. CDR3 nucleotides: TGCAGCGTTTATAGGACTCCGAACACCGGGGAGCTGTTTTTT. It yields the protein CSVYRTPNTGELFF.